The 25 T cell receptor beta chains in this list originate from one sample, sequenced in a study of T cells after yellow fever vaccination (dated by TCRdb to between 2019 and 2020). Libraries were prepared through 5' RACE. Sequencer: Illumina HiSeq 2500. TCRdb reran the public reads through fastp at Q25 and MiXCR, keeping productive beta chains. Here each entry gathers all rows of one CDR3 protein and keeps the most common genes and DNA. The sample table lists just under 600,000 distinct CDR3 sequences, about 13% of them with a count of one. The leading ten clones occupy 11% to 15% of the sample. Sample treatment or condition, as interpreted from the label and publication: live attenuated yellow fever vaccine strain. Sequences were derived from PBMCs, sampled on the day of the yellow fever booster vaccination. These receptor sequences come from a man aged 30-40 years who received the YFV17D yellow fever vaccine.

Only a few counts were recorded for this clonotype. Here the CDR3 reads CASSSPDQPTTDTQYF. The CDR3 coding sequence is TGTGCCAGCAGCTCCCCAGATCAACCTACCACAGATACGCAGTATTTT. The chain recombines TRBV7-9 with TRBJ2-3; D not certain. Trimming removed 4 bases at V and 2 bases at J, with 16 bases between. The CDR3 spans 16 residues. Germline CDR1 and CDR2: SEHNR and FQNEAQ (reference sequence).

The gene calls are TRBV7-6 and TRBJ2-5; D is possibly TRBD1 (6 bases). CDR3 length: 12 residues. Germline V gene lookup returns CDR1 SGHVS and CDR2 FNYEAQ. The ends were cut back, 7 bases at V and 5 bases at J, with 11 bases in the middle. CDR3: CASMAGEETQYF. For the CDR3, the DNA is TGTGCCAGCATGGCAGGGGAGGAGACCCAGTACTTC.

The V and J genes are TRBV2 and TRBJ2-1; 14 nucleotides match TRBD2. CDR3 length: 14 residues. Germline V gene data show CDR1 as SNHLY and CDR2 as FYNNEI. V was clipped by 11 bases and J by 12 bases; unmatched bases: 12. The CDR3 loop reads CAGGAGTSGSGQFF. The CDR3 region has the DNA TGTGCCGGAGGGGCCGGGACTAGCGGGAGTGGGCAGTTCTTC.

This clonotype was picked up a small number of times. The J gene is TRBJ2-7, the V gene TRBV3-1; 10 bases align to TRBD2. Germline-derived CDR1 and CDR2 are LGHDT and YNNKEL (reference sequence). This CDR3 spans 15 amino acids. V was clipped by 0 bases and J by 5 bases; unmatched bases: 4. The CDR3 region is CASSQELAGGNEQYF. The CDR3 DNA sequence: TGTGCCAGCAGCCAAGAGTTAGCGGGAGGTAACGAGCAGTACTTC.

CDR3 nucleotides: TGTGCCAGCAGCCCCTCGGTCCCTTACGAGCAGTACTTC. Residues: CASSPSVPYEQYF. The chain recombines TRBV7-2 with TRBJ2-7; D is ambiguous. Germline lookup yields CDR1 SGHTA and CDR2 FQGNSA. The germline V and J ends were trimmed by 5 bases and 4 bases, with 12 bases remaining between them. The CDR3 totals 13 residues. The full variable domain, in which reference TRBV7-2 and TRBJ2-7 provide the parts outside the CDR3, is GAGVSQSPSNKVTEKGKDVELRCDPISGHTALYWYRQSLGQGLEFLIYFQGNSAPDKSGLPSDRFSAERTGGSVSTLTIQRTQQEDSAVYLCASSPSVPYEQYFGPGTRLTVT.

The chain couples TRBV29-1 to TRBJ2-6; D possibly corresponds to TRBD2 (5 bases). The CDR3 has 12 amino acids. Between the trimmed V and J ends, which lost 7 bases and 4 bases, there was a span of 8 bases. From germline, CDR1 is SQVTM and CDR2 ANQGSEA. The CDR3 sequence is CSAGVGANVLTF. In DNA, the CDR3 is TGCAGCGCCGGGGTGGGGGCCAACGTCCTGACTTTC.

This chain connects TRBV16 to TRBJ2-5; TRBD1 agrees at 7 bases. The CDR3 is 13 amino acids. Losses at the gene ends were 7 bases for V and 3 bases for J; bases not matched to a gene: 5. In germline, CDR1 is KGHSY, CDR2 FQNENV. CDR3 in amino acids: CASNDRAKETQYF. The CDR3 DNA is TGTGCCAGCAACGACAGGGCCAAAGAGACCCAGTACTTC.

As to this clonotype: This may stem from a read error, because a much larger clone lies one nucleotide away. The gene calls are TRBV5-1 and TRBJ1-1, with D perhaps TRBD1 (5 bases). The CDR3 is made up of 15 amino acids. The V gene's germline CDR1 is SGHRS and CDR2 YFSETQ. Trimming pared 6 bases from V and 1 base from J, leaving 16 bases between. In DNA, the CDR3 is TGCGCCAGCAACCTCGGGACCGTTGCGAACACTGAAGCTTTCTTT. It translates to CASNLGTVANTEAFF.

This clonotype has a handful of counts. This rearrangement joins TRBV7-9 to TRBJ1-3; no reliable D call. V lost 5 bases and J 0 bases, leaving 8 bases between the germline ends. The CDR3 runs to 14 residues. Germline V gives CDR1 SEHNR, CDR2 FQNEAQ (reference sequence). The CDR3 here is CASSRTSSGNTIYF. The CDR3 DNA sequence: TGTGCCAGCAGCAGGACCTCCTCTGGAAACACCATATATTTT.

The V gene is TRBV7-3, the J gene TRBJ2-2; D call uncertain. Germline V lookup: CDR1 SGHTA, CDR2 FQGTGA. CDR3 length: 13 amino acids. Trimming stripped 2 bases from V and 8 bases from J, with 9 bases between. CDR3 amino acids: CASSLGPKGELFF. The CDR3 bases are TGTGCCAGCAGCTTAGGACCAAAGGGGGAGCTGTTTTTT. Supplemented by reference TRBV7-3 and TRBJ2-2, the full variable domain reads GAGVSQTPSNKVTEKGKYVELRCDPISGHTALYWYRQSLGQGPEFLIYFQGTGAADDSGLPNDRFFAVRPEGSVSTLKIQRTERGDSAVYLCASSLGPKGELFFGEGSRLTVL.

This rearrangement joins TRBV30 to TRBJ2-1; D is unclear. The CDR3 runs to 13 residues. V shed 1 base and J shed 4 bases, with 8 bases lying between them. Germline CDR1 GTSNPN, CDR2 SVGIG (reference sequence). CDR3 amino acids: CAWSGYLYNEQFF. The CDR3 nucleotides are TGTGCCTGGAGTGGCTACCTATACAATGAGCAGTTCTTC.

This clonotype was detected a few times. The genes are TRBV6-2 or TRBV6-3 and TRBJ1-5, with D perhaps TRBD1 (5 bases). This CDR3 has 14 amino acids. Trimming cost V 0 bases and J 4 bases, with 7 bases left between them. Germline values: CDR1 MNHEY, CDR2 SVGEGT. As DNA, the CDR3 is TGTGCCAGCAGTTACTCGGCAGGGAATCAGCCCCAGCATTTT. Translating gives CASSYSAGNQPQHF.

This clonotype was seen a few times. The chain uses TRBV4-3 and TRBJ2-7, with a possible D match to TRBD1 (6 bases). The V and J ends lost 3 bases and 4 bases respectively, with 16 bases between them. CDR3 length: 15 residues. The germline V gene encodes CDR1 LGHNA and CDR2 YSLEER. The CDR3 is CASSQTLGQIYEQYF. For the CDR3, the DNA is TGCGCCAGCAGCCAGACCCTCGGACAGATATACGAGCAGTACTTC.

V and J are TRBV5-1 and TRBJ1-5; D is undetermined. The CDR3 length is 13 residues. Trimming pared 0 bases from V and 6 bases from J, leaving 7 bases between. Germline CDR1 SGHRS, CDR2 YFSETQ. In nucleotides, the CDR3 is TGCGCCAGCAGCTTGGACCAGAGTCAGCCCCAGCATTTT. Protein: CASSLDQSQPQHF.

This clonotype was seen ten or more times. V and J are TRBV29-1 and TRBJ2-5; D uncertain. Germline V CDR1 and CDR2: SQVTM, ANQGSEA. The V gene lost 4 bases and the J gene lost 2 bases, with 8 bases spanning the gap. CDR3 length: 12 residues. CDR3 residues: CSVGVVQETQYF. The CDR3 DNA reads as TGCAGCGTTGGTGTAGTACAAGAGACCCAGTACTTC. Full variable domain (rest looked up from reference TRBV29-1 and TRBJ2-5): SAVISQKPSRDICQRGTSLTIQCQVDSQVTMMFWYRQQPGQSLTLIATANQGSEATYESGFVIDKFPISRPNLTFSTLTVSNMSPEDSSIYLCSVGVVQETQYFGPGTRLLVL.

This clonotype was seen a few times. The chain has TRBV4-3 and TRBJ2-1, with D hard to call. Trimming cost V 1 base and J 8 bases, with 15 bases left between them. Germline-derived CDR1 and CDR2 are LGHNA and YSLEER. The CDR3 contains 15 residues. The DNA of the CDR3 is TGCGCCAGCAGCCAAGTAGGAACGCAGAGTTATGAGCAGTTCTTC. Translating it yields CASSQVGTQSYEQFF.

The sample holds a few counts of this clonotype. The V and J genes are TRBV15 and TRBJ1-4, with 7 bases matching TRBD1. Germline loops: CDR1 LNHNV, CDR2 YYDKDF (reference sequence). The CDR3 spans 15 residues. The J segment lost 10 bases and the V segment lost 3 bases, leaving 11 bases of the junction unmatched. The CDR3 nucleotides read TGTGCCACCAGCAGTCAGACAGGGATATCGAGAAAACTGTTTTTT. This encodes CATSSQTGISRKLFF.

The chain uses TRBV7-2 and TRBJ2-3; D call uncertain. V lost 3 bases to trimming and J lost 6 bases, with 7 bases between them. The CDR3 spans 12 residues. The germline gives CDR1 SGHTA, CDR2 FQGNSA. The CDR3 protein is CASSFGRDTQYF. The CDR3, as DNA: TGTGCCAGCAGCTTCGGGCGGGATACGCAGTATTTT.

This clonotype was counted only a few times. The V call is TRBV7-2, the J call TRBJ2-7; D unclear. The CDR3 sequence is 14 residues long. In germline, CDR1 is SGHTA, CDR2 FQGNSA. The V end was cut by 7 bases, the J end by 2 bases, with 15 bases between. CDR3 DNA sequence: TGTGCCAGCAAGTCGAGTCTGTCGACCTACGAGCAGTACTTC. This gives the protein CASKSSLSTYEQYF.

CDR3 DNA: TGTGCCAGTAAGGAGACAGGAAGCTCCGGGGAGCTGTTTTTT. Translation gives CASKETGSSGELFF. This sequence joins TRBV19 and TRBJ2-2, with D perhaps matching TRBD1 (6 bases). In germline, CDR1 is LNHDA, CDR2 SQIVND (reference sequence). CDR3 length: 14 residues. V lost 7 bases and J lost 6, with 15 bases in between.

This chain connects TRBV11-1 to TRBJ2-5, with D possibly being TRBD2 (6 bases). V was trimmed by 6 bases and J by 4 bases, leaving 27 bases between them. Germline CDR1 SGHAT, CDR2 FQDESV (reference sequence). The CDR3 is 18 residues long. CDR3 region: CASSSLRTIIKDGETQYF. CDR3 nucleotide sequence: TGTGCCAGCAGTTCATTGCGGACTATCATCAAGGATGGAGAGACCCAGTACTTC.

This clonotype has more than one count but fewer than ten. The chain couples TRBV5-1 to TRBJ1-1; a possible D gene is TRBD1 (6 bases). The CDR3 loop spans 14 amino acids. The germline V gene has CDR1 SGHRS and CDR2 YFSETQ. Deletions cut 0 bases from V and 10 bases from J, with 16 bases between. This CDR3 reads CASSLDGGGLRAFF. The CDR3 DNA sequence: TGCGCCAGCAGCTTGGACGGGGGCGGATTAAGAGCTTTCTTT.

This clonotype was seen more than once but under ten times. V is TRBV24-1 and J is TRBJ2-3; D is uncertain. This CDR3 region has 14 residues. Per the germline V gene, CDR1 is KGHDR and CDR2 is SFDVKD. Trimming took 4 bases from V and 5 from J, leaving 12 bases between them. The CDR3 here is CATSDGIDGDTQYF. The CDR3 DNA reads TGTGCCACCAGTGACGGCATTGATGGAGATACGCAGTATTTT.

This clonotype was found a few times. The V and J genes are TRBV27 and TRBJ2-7; TRBD1 is a possible D gene (6 bases). The CDR3 is made up of 15 amino acids. Looked up from germline, CDR1 is MNHEY and CDR2 is SMNVEV (reference sequence). Between the trimmed V and J ends, which lost 0 bases and 2 bases, there was a span of 11 bases. The CDR3 bases are TGTGCCAGCAGTTTATCGGAACAGGGAGCCTACGAGCAGTACTTC. It yields the protein CASSLSEQGAYEQYF.

V is TRBV12-3 or TRBV12-4 and J is TRBJ2-2, with unresolved D. This CDR3 comprises 14 residues. V lost 3 bases, J lost 0 bases, and 5 bases lay in between. CDR3 in DNA: TGTGCCAGCAGTTTCGTCGCGAACACCGGGGAGCTGTTTTTT. The encoded protein is CASSFVANTGELFF.